This section outlines one T cell receptor (beta chain) sequence together with its context. Antigen: not known. The entry originates in a study of cytomegalovirus exposure and HLA in healthy donors. General study findings and limits: Presence/absence analysis assumed near-uniform sequencing depth across donors. The productive fraction for most TCR beta V segments was about 87% or about 30% in an earlier analysis.

The PCR used 60 Vbeta and 13 Jbeta primers. Libraries were prepared by immunoSEQ multiplex PCR; TCRdb keeps only in-frame clonotypes and omits some of them. The table shows fewer than 300,000 clones, with about four fifths occurring only once. CDR3 length: 16 amino acids. The J segment lost 2 bases and the V segment lost 0 bases, leaving 6 bases of the junction unmatched. Germline V CDR1 and CDR2: MNHEY, SVGAGI. The clonotype was recovered from a girl aged 2-10 years in good health and CMV-seronegative. V is TRBV6-5 and J is TRBJ2-5, with TRBD1 matching over 7 bases. The sample was PBMCs. For the CDR3, the DNA is TGTGCCAGCAGTTACTCGACCCAGACAGGGCAAGAGACCCAGTACTTC. It translates to CASSYSTQTGQETQYF.